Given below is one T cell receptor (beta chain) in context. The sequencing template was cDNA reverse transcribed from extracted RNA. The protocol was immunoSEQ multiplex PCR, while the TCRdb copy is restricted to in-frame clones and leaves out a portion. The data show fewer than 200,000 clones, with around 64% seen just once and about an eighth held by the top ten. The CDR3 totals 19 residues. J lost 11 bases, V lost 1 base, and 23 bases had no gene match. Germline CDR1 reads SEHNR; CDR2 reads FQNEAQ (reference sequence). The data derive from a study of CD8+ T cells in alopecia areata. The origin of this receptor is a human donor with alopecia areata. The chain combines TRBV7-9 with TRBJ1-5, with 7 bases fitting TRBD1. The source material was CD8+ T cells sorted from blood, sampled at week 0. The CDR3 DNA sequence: TGTGCCAGCAGCTTAGACGTTCAAGGTGGGGACAGTGGGAATGTAGCCCAGCATTTT. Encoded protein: CASSLDVQGGDSGNVAQHF. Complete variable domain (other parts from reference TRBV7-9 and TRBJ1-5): DTGVSQNPRHKITKRGQNVTFRCDPISEHNRLYWYRQTLGQGPEFLTYFQNEAQLEKSRLLSDRFSAERPKGSFSTLEIQRTEQGDSAMYLCASSLDVQGGDSGNVAQHFGDGTRLSIL.